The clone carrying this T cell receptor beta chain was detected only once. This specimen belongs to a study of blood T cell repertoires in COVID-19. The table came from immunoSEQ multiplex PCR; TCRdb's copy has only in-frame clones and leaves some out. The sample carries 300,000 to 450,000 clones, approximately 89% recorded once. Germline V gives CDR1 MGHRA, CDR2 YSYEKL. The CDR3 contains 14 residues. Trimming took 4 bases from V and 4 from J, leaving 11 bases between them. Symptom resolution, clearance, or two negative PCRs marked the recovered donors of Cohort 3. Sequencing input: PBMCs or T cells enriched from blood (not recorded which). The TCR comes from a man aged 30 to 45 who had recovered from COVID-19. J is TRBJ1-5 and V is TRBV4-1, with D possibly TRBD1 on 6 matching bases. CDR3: CASSPRTANQPQHF. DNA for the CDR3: TGCGCCAGCAGCCCCCGGACAGCAAATCAGCCCCAGCATTTT.